A selection of T cell receptor beta chains follows, all from one sample in a study of shared clonotypes between healthy human individuals. Here immunoSEQ multiplex PCR was the method, and the copy in TCRdb shows in-frame clones only, minus some. The table has 750,000 to 1,000,000 clones, 90% to 95% seen once. Material: naive CD8+ T cells sorted from blood. The receptors derive from a man aged 25 to 40 in good health. The CDR3 runs from the conserved cysteine through the conserved F or W. Fields, in order: CDR3 DNA, CDR3 protein, clone size, J gene, V gene, D gene. D genes are given only for firm matches. Only some rows state a clone size, as once, few, many or a class for expanded clones.

CDR3nt: TGTGCCAGTAGTATGGGGGTAAACTCCTACGAGCAGTACTTC
CDR3aa: CASSMGVNSYEQYF
abundance: -
j_gene: TRBJ2-7
v_gene: TRBV19
d_gene: -

CDR3nt: TGTGCCAGCAGCGTCAGACTAGCGGAGGCGAACACCGGGGAGCTGTTTTTT
CDR3aa: CASSVRLAEANTGELFF
abundance: -
j_gene: TRBJ2-2
v_gene: TRBV9
d_gene: TRBD2

CDR3nt: TGCAGCGTTGAAGGCAGGGCTGGGGGCACAGATACGCAGTATTTT
CDR3aa: CSVEGRAGGTDTQYF
abundance: -
j_gene: TRBJ2-3
v_gene: TRBV29-1
d_gene: -

CDR3nt: TGTGCCAGCAGAGCCACAGGGGGCGGTTACAATGAGCAGTTCTTC
CDR3aa: CASRATGGGYNEQFF
abundance: -
j_gene: TRBJ2-1
v_gene: TRBV6-4
d_gene: TRBD1

CDR3nt: TGTGCCAGCAGCACATACAAGGACGGTGAAAAACTGTTTTTT
CDR3aa: CASSTYKDGEKLFF
abundance: -
j_gene: TRBJ1-4
v_gene: TRBV5-8
d_gene: -

CDR3nt: TGTGCCAGCAGTGAATCTAGTTGGTCGAGCTCCTCCTACGAGCAGTACTTC
CDR3aa: CASSESSWSSSSYEQYF
abundance: -
j_gene: TRBJ2-7
v_gene: TRBV25-1
d_gene: -

CDR3nt: TGTGCCAGCAGCTTATTACAGGGAGTGTACCAAGAGACCCAGTACTTC
CDR3aa: CASSLLQGVYQETQYF
abundance: -
j_gene: TRBJ2-5
v_gene: TRBV7-9
d_gene: -

CDR3nt: TGTGCCAGCAGTTTATCATGGGGATACACCTCCTACGAGCAGTACTTC
CDR3aa: CASSLSWGYTSYEQYF
abundance: -
j_gene: TRBJ2-7
v_gene: TRBV27
d_gene: -

CDR3nt: TGTGCCAGCAGTTTAAAATTAGCGGGCGCCTACGAGCAGTACTTC
CDR3aa: CASSLKLAGAYEQYF
abundance: -
j_gene: TRBJ2-7
v_gene: TRBV27
d_gene: TRBD2

CDR3nt: TGTGCCAGCAGCAAGGACGGAGCAACTAATGAAAAACTGTTTTTT
CDR3aa: CASSKDGATNEKLFF
abundance: -
j_gene: TRBJ1-4
v_gene: TRBV6-5
d_gene: -

CDR3nt: TGCGCCAGCAGCCAGGGACGGATTGAAGAGCAGTACTTC
CDR3aa: CASSQGRIEEQYF
abundance: -
j_gene: TRBJ2-7
v_gene: TRBV4-1
d_gene: -

CDR3nt: TGTGCCAGCAGCCACCAAATAAGCGGGAGTTACACAGATACGCAGTATTTT
CDR3aa: CASSHQISGSYTDTQYF
abundance: -
j_gene: TRBJ2-3
v_gene: TRBV2
d_gene: TRBD2

CDR3nt: TGTGCCAGTCGGCGGTCCACTGAAGCTTTCTTT
CDR3aa: CASRRSTEAFF
abundance: once
j_gene: TRBJ1-1
v_gene: TRBV11-2
d_gene: -

CDR3nt: TGTGCCAGCAGCAAAAACAGGAACGCCGAGCAGTACTTC
CDR3aa: CASSKNRNAEQYF
abundance: once
j_gene: TRBJ2-7
v_gene: TRBV27
d_gene: -

CDR3nt: TGTGCCAGCAGTGAAGTAGACATGACGAACTATGGCTACACCTTC
CDR3aa: CASSEVDMTNYGYTF
abundance: -
j_gene: TRBJ1-2
v_gene: TRBV6-1
d_gene: -

CDR3nt: TGTGCCAGCAGAGGCGGGATGAGCTCCTACAATGAGCAGTTCTTC
CDR3aa: CASRGGMSSYNEQFF
abundance: once
j_gene: TRBJ2-1
v_gene: TRBV27
d_gene: -

CDR3nt: TGTGCCTCGGAAGGGGAACTCTCTGGAAACACCATATATTTT
CDR3aa: CASEGELSGNTIYF
abundance: -
j_gene: TRBJ1-3
v_gene: TRBV28
d_gene: -

CDR3nt: TGTGCCAGCAGTGTCATACCCGGGGGGCTTAGCAATCAGCCCCAGCATTTT
CDR3aa: CASSVIPGGLSNQPQHF
abundance: -
j_gene: TRBJ1-5
v_gene: TRBV2
d_gene: -

CDR3nt: TGTGCCTGGAATAACCAGGGGGCGAGTTCACCCCTCCACTTT
CDR3aa: CAWNNQGASSPLHF
abundance: -
j_gene: TRBJ1-6
v_gene: TRBV30
d_gene: TRBD1

CDR3nt: TGTGCCAGCAGCTCCTTCCCTGACCTCCGGGGGGGTTCCTACAATGAGCAGTTCTTC
CDR3aa: CASSSFPDLRGGSYNEQFF
abundance: -
j_gene: TRBJ2-1
v_gene: TRBV7-9
d_gene: TRBD2

CDR3nt: TGTGCCAGCTCACCACGACCGGGCCATGGGAGGACTAGCGGATACTACGAGCAGTACTTC
CDR3aa: CASSPRPGHGRTSGYYEQYF
abundance: -
j_gene: TRBJ2-7
v_gene: TRBV18
d_gene: TRBD2

CDR3nt: TGTGCCAGCAGCTTCGGGGAGGGCCTCAATGGCTACACCTTC
CDR3aa: CASSFGEGLNGYTF
abundance: -
j_gene: TRBJ1-2
v_gene: TRBV7-9
d_gene: -

CDR3nt: TGTGCCGTCGGGAGGACTAGCGGCAGCTCTGGGGCCAACGTCCTGACTTTC
CDR3aa: CAVGRTSGSSGANVLTF
abundance: -
j_gene: TRBJ2-6
v_gene: TRBV2
d_gene: TRBD2

CDR3nt: TGTGCCAGCAGTTTACGGGACAGCAACTACGAGCAGTACTTC
CDR3aa: CASSLRDSNYEQYF
abundance: -
j_gene: TRBJ2-7
v_gene: TRBV28
d_gene: TRBD1

CDR3nt: TGCGCCAGCAGCGCTTCCAGGGGGCGAAACGAGCAGTACTTC
CDR3aa: CASSASRGRNEQYF
abundance: few
j_gene: TRBJ2-7
v_gene: TRBV5-1
d_gene: TRBD1

CDR3nt: TGTGCCAGCAGCTTAGCGCAAAGGGGGCCAGGCCAGCCCCAGCATTTT
CDR3aa: CASSLAQRGPGQPQHF
abundance: -
j_gene: TRBJ1-5
v_gene: TRBV7-6
d_gene: TRBD1